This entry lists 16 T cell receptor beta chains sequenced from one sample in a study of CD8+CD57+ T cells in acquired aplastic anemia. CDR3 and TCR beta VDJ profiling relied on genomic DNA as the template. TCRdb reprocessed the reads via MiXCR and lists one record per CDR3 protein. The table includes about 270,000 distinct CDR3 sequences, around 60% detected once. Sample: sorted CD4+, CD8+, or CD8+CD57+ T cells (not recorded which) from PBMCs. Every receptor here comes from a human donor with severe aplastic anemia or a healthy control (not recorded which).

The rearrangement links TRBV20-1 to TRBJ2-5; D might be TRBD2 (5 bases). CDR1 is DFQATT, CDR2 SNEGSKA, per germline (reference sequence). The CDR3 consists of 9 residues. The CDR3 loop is CRVGGTQYF. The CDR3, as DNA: TGCAGGGTTGGAGGGACCCAGTACTTC.

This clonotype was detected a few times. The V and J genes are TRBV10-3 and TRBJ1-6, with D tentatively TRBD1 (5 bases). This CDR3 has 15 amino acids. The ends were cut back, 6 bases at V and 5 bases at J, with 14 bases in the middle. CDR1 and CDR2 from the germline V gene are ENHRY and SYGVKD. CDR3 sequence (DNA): TGTGCCATCAGGCTCGGGACCGCTGATAATTCACCCCTCCACTTT. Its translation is CAIRLGTADNSPLHF.

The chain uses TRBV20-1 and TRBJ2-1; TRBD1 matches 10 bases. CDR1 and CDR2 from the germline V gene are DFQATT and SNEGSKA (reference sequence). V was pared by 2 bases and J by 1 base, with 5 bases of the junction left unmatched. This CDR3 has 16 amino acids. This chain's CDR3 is CSARFSDRGSYNEQFF. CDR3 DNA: TGCAGTGCTAGATTTTCGGACAGGGGGTCCTACAATGAGCAGTTCTTC.

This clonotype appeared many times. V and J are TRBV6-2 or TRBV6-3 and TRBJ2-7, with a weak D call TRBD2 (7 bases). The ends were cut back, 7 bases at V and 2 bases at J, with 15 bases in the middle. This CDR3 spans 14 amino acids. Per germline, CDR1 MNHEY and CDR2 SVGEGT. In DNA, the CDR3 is TGTGCCAGCACCCTCGGGGGGCTTCCCTACGAGCAGTACTTC. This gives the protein CASTLGGLPYEQYF.

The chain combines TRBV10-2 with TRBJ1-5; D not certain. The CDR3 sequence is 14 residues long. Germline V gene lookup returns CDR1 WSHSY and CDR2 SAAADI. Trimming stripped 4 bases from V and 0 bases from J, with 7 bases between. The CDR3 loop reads CASSVTNSNQPQHF. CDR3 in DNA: TGCGCCAGCAGTGTTACTAATAGCAATCAGCCCCAGCATTTT.

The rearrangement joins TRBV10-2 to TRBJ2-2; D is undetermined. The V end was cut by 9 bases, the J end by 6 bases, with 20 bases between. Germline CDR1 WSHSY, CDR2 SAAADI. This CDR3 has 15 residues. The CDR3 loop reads CARKAVGHGAGELFF. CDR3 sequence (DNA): TGCGCCAGAAAGGCAGTAGGTCATGGAGCCGGGGAGCTGTTTTTT.

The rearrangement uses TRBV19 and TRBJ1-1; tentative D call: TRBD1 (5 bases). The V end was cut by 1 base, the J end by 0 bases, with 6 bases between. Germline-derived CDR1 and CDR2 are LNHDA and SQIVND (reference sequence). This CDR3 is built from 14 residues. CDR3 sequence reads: CASSIATVNTEAFF. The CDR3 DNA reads TGTGCCAGTAGTATAGCGACAGTGAACACTGAAGCTTTCTTT. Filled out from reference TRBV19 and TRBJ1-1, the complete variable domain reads DGGITQSPKYLFRKEGQNVTLSCEQNLNHDAMYWYRQDPGQGLRLIYYSQIVNDFQKGDIAEGYSVSREKKESFPLTVTSAQKNPTAFYLCASSIATVNTEAFFGQGTRLTVV.

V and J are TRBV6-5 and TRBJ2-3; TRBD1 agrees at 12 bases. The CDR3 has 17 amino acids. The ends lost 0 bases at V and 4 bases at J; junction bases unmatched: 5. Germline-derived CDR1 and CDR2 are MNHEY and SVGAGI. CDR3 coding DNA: TGTGCCAGCAGTTACTCGCGGGACAGGGGGCTCGCAGATACGCAGTATTTT. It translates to CASSYSRDRGLADTQYF.

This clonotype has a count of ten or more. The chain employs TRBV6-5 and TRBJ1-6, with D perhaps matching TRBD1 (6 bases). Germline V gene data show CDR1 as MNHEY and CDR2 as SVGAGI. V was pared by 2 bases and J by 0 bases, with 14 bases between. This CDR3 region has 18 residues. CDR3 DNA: TGTGCCAGCAGTTACGACCGGACAGACAACTCCTATAATTCACCCCTCCACTTT. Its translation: CASSYDRTDNSYNSPLHF.

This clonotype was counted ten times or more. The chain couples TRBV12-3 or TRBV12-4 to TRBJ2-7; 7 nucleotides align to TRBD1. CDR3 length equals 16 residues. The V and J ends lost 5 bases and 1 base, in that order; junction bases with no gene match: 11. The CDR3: CASSVRTGRTSYEQYF. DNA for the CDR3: TGTGCCAGCAGTGTGAGGACAGGCAGAACTTCCTACGAGCAGTACTTC.

This CDR3 is CSVEPDRGRSYEQYF. CDR3 bases: TGCAGCGTTGAACCCGACAGGGGGCGATCCTACGAGCAGTACTTC. The V call is TRBV29-1, the J call TRBJ2-7; TRBD1 agrees at 10 bases. The CDR3 has 15 amino acids. CDR1 SQVTM and CDR2 ANQGSEA come from the germline V gene. The J segment lost 1 base and the V segment lost 2 bases, leaving 5 bases of the junction unmatched.

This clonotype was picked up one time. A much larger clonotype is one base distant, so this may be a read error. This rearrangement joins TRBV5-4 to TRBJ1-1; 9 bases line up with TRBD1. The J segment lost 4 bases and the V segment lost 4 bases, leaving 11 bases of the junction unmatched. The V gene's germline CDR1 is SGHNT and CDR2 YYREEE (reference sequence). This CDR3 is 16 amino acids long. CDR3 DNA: TGTGCCAGCAGCAAGACAGGGGGGCTGGTGAGCACTGAAGCTTTCTTT. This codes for CASSKTGGLVSTEAFF. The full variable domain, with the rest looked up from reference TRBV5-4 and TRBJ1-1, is ETGVTQSPTHLIKTRGQQVTLRCSSQSGHNTVSWYQQALGQGPQFIFQYYREEENGRGNFPPRFSGLQFPNYSSELNVNALELDDSALYLCASSKTGGLVSTEAFFGQGTRLTVV.

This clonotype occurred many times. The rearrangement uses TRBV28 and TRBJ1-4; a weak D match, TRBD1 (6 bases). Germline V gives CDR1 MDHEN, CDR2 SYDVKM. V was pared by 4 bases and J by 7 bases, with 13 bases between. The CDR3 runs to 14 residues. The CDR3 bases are TGTGCCAGCAGTTCCCCGACAGGAGCTGAAAAACTGTTTTTT. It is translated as CASSSPTGAEKLFF.

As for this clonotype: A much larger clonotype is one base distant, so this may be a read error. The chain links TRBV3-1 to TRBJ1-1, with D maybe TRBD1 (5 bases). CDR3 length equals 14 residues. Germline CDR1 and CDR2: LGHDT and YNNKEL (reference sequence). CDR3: CASSQARGNTEASF. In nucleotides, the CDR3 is TGTGCCAGCAGCCAAGCTCGGGGGAACACTGAAGCTTCCTTT.

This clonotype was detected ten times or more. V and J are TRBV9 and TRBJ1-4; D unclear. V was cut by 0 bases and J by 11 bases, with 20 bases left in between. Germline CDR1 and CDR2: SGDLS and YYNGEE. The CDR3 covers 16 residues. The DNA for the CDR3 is TGTGCCAGCAGCGTAGAGTCAGGAACTCGTGTCGGGAAACTGTTTTTT. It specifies CASSVESGTRVGKLFF.

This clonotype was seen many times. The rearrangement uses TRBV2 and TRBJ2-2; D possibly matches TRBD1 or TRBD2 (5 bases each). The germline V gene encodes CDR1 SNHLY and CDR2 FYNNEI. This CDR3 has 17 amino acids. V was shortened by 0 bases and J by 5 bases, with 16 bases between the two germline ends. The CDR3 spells CASSEAQGSPGTGELFF. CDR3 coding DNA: TGTGCCAGCAGTGAAGCGCAGGGCTCCCCGGGGACCGGGGAGCTGTTTTTT.